Listed here are 20 T cell receptor beta chains from one sample, sequenced in a study of Ad26.COV2.S vaccination and SARS-CoV-2 variants. Clones were sequenced by immunoSEQ multiplex PCR, and TCRdb holds only the in-frame ones, with some missing. The table has around 300,000 clones, 65% to 90% seen once. Treatment given: 15 to 20 received Ad26.COV2.S at low or high dose, single or two shots; roughly 5 received placebo; per-sample allocation not given. After the first vaccine or placebo injection, samples were drawn on day 63. The material was peripheral blood, obtained in a trial of Ad26.COV2.S vaccine versus placebo. The receptors here all came from a person between 18 and 59 years old who received the Ad26.COV2.S COVID-19 vaccine or a placebo.

The gene calls are TRBV3-1 (or the pseudogene TRBV3-2) and TRBJ2-7, with TRBD2 matching over 8 bases. The CDR3 covers 15 residues. Losses at the gene ends were 0 bases for V and 2 bases for J; bases not matched to a gene: 3. Germline CDR1 is LGHDT and CDR2 is YNNKEL (reference sequence). For the CDR3, the DNA is TGTGCCAGCAGCCAAGATGAAGCGGGAGCCTACGAGCAGTACTTC. Translated: CASSQDEAGAYEQYF.

The chain combines TRBV27 with TRBJ2-5, with no clear D. V dropped 2 bases and J dropped 6 bases, with 22 bases sitting between them. Per the germline V gene, CDR1 is MNHEY and CDR2 is SMNVEV (reference sequence). The length of the CDR3 is 17 residues. The CDR3 is CASSLGSPGRGGKTQYF. CDR3 DNA sequence: TGTGCCAGCAGTTTAGGGTCTCCCGGTCGAGGCGGAAAGACCCAGTACTTC.

V and J are TRBV2 and TRBJ1-5; D is unresolved. The CDR3 has 15 residues. From germline, CDR1 is SNHLY and CDR2 FYNNEI. Trimming pared 5 bases from V and 4 bases from J, leaving 15 bases between. CDR3 DNA: TGTGCCAGCAGTCTGGGGAGGGATTGGAATCAGCCCCAGCATTTT. Its protein is CASSLGRDWNQPQHF. The full variable domain, its missing parts supplied by reference TRBV2 and TRBJ1-5, is EPEVTQTPSHQVTQMGQEVILRCVPISNHLYFYWYRQILGQKVEFLVSFYNNEISEKSEIFDDQFSVERPDGSNFTLKIRSTKLEDSAMYFCASSLGRDWNQPQHFGDGTRLSIL.

The V gene is TRBV7-9, the J gene TRBJ2-7; 7 bases are shared with TRBD1. V gave up 6 bases and J gave up 4 bases; unmatched junction bases: 12. The CDR3 sequence is 15 residues long. Germline V gene sequence: CDR1 SEHNR, CDR2 FQNEAQ (reference sequence). CDR3 nucleotide sequence: TGTGCCAGCAGGGGATGGGACAGATCGCTTTACGAGCAGTACTTC. Protein: CASRGWDRSLYEQYF.

The rearrangement links TRBV9 to TRBJ2-3, with 7 nucleotides matching TRBD2. Germline loops: CDR1 SGDLS, CDR2 YYNGEE. The CDR3 consists of 17 residues. J gave up 2 bases and V 3 bases, and 12 bases lay outside the gene matches. CDR3 amino acids: CASSGTWASGFTDTQYF. The CDR3 coding sequence is TGTGCCAGCAGCGGGACCTGGGCTAGCGGTTTCACAGATACGCAGTATTTT. The variable domain in full, with the rest retrieved from reference TRBV9 and TRBJ2-3, is DSGVTQTPKHLITATGQRVTLRCSPRSGDLSVYWYQQSLDQGLQFLIQYYNGEERAKGNILERFSAQQFPDLHSELNLSSLELGDSALYFCASSGTWASGFTDTQYFGPGTRLTVL.

V usage is TRBV10-2 and J usage is TRBJ2-5, with 7 positions matching TRBD2. Trimming removed 0 bases from V and 1 base from J; junction bases left unmatched: 8. Germline V lookup: CDR1 WSHSY, CDR2 SAAADI. This CDR3 has 17 amino acids. The chain's CDR3 is CASSESTSSTRQETQYF. DNA of the CDR3: TGCGCCAGCAGTGAGTCGACTAGCTCAACCCGCCAAGAGACCCAGTACTTC.

The V and J genes are TRBV6-4 and TRBJ1-2, with D uncertain. The CDR3 totals 15 residues. V lost 6 bases and J 4 bases, leaving 18 bases between the germline ends. Germline V CDR1 and CDR2: MRHNA, SNTAGT. As DNA, the CDR3 is TGTGCCAGCAGACGAGATCTTCGCGACATCTATGGCTACACCTTC. Translation: CASRRDLRDIYGYTF.

J is TRBJ1-3 and V is TRBV4-1; the match to TRBD1 covers 12 bases. CDR1 and CDR2 (germline): MGHRA, YSYEKL. V trimming: 5 bases; J trimming: 4 bases; junction bases outside the gene matches: 9. This CDR3 region has 17 residues. In DNA form, the CDR3 reads TGCGCCAGCAGCACACCGGGACAGGGGGCCTTAGGAAACACCATATATTTT. Protein product: CASSTPGQGALGNTIYF.

Notes on this clone: The junction departs from germline at one end; a sequencing error may be responsible. The J gene is TRBJ1-6, the V gene TRBV2; 9 bases are shared with TRBD1. Germline values: CDR1 SNHLY, CDR2 FYNNEI. This CDR3 has 16 residues. The CDR3 DNA reads TGTGCCAGCAGGGTACAGGGGGCCTCCTACAATTCACCCCTCCACTTT. Translated, it gives CASRVQGASYNSPLHF.

The chain couples TRBV11-2 to TRBJ1-6, with D hard to call. Germline V gives CDR1 SGHAT, CDR2 FQNNGV. The CDR3 covers 14 residues. Deletions cut 1 base from V and 6 bases from J, with 7 bases between. The CDR3 sequence is CASSLARGNSPLHF. CDR3 in DNA: TGTGCCAGCAGCTTAGCACGGGGTAATTCACCCCTCCACTTT. Full variable domain (outside the CDR3, taken from reference TRBV11-2 and TRBJ1-6): EAGVAQSPRYKIIEKRQSVAFWCNPISGHATLYWYQQILGQGPKLLIQFQNNGVVDDSQLPKDRFSAERLKGVDSTLKIQPAKLEDSAVYLCASSLARGNSPLHFGNGTRLTVT.

The rearrangement links TRBV27 to TRBJ1-1, with D tentatively TRBD1 (6 bases). The V end lost 3 bases, the J end lost 6 bases, and 14 bases lay between the germline ends. The CDR3 has 14 residues. Germline assignment: CDR1 MNHEY and CDR2 SMNVEV (reference sequence). The CDR3 sequence: CASSFFTGSSEAFF. In nucleotides, the CDR3 is TGTGCCAGCAGTTTTTTTACAGGGAGTTCTGAAGCTTTCTTT.

The V call is TRBV10-3, the J call TRBJ2-1, with unresolved D. The germline gives CDR1 ENHRY, CDR2 SYGVKD. The CDR3 is 14 residues long. Trimming took 0 bases from V and 3 from J, leaving 6 bases between them. The CDR3 DNA is TGTGCCATCAGTGAGTCTACCTTCTACAATGAGCAGTTCTTC. Its protein product is CAISESTFYNEQFF.

This chain uses TRBV5-4 with TRBJ2-7, with 9 bases identical to TRBD2. This CDR3 has 16 amino acids. Unmatched junction bases numbered 6, after V lost 2 bases and J lost 0 bases. Germline V gives CDR1 SGHNT, CDR2 YYREEE (reference sequence). This chain's CDR3 is CASSLPTSGHSYEQYF. The CDR3 DNA is TGTGCCAGCAGCTTACCGACTAGCGGACACTCCTACGAGCAGTACTTC. The full variable domain, in which reference TRBV5-4 and TRBJ2-7 provide the parts outside the CDR3, is ETGVTQSPTHLIKTRGQQVTLRCSSQSGHNTVSWYQQALGQGPQFIFQYYREEENGRGNFPPRFSGLQFPNYSSELNVNALELDDSALYLCASSLPTSGHSYEQYFGPGTRLTVT.

This clone appeared many times. The genes are TRBV5-4 and TRBJ2-5; 7 bases are a match to TRBD1. Germline CDR1 reads SGHNT; CDR2 reads YYREEE (reference sequence). Trimming at V came to 0 bases and at J to 2 bases, leaving 7 bases not matched to a gene. This CDR3 is 16 amino acids long. The CDR3 coding sequence is TGTGCCAGCAGCTTGGGGTTAACAGGGGATCAAGAGACCCAGTACTTC. It yields the protein CASSLGLTGDQETQYF.

V is TRBV1 and J is TRBJ2-3; TRBD2, the table's D call, was not compared with the DNA. TRBV1 is shown as a pseudogene. The length of the CDR3 is 17 residues. The DNA for the CDR3 is TGCACCAGCAGCCAAGGGGAGCGGGGGGGCGTGACAGATACGCAGTATTTT. This encodes CTSSQGERGGVTDTQYF.

CDR3 amino acids: CATGRPGGTQYF. CDR3 sequence (DNA): TGTGCCACCGGACGGCCCGGTGGGACCCAGTACTTC. This chain uses TRBV24-1 with TRBJ2-5; D gene unclear. CDR1 is KGHDR, CDR2 SFDVKD, per germline. V shed 9 bases and J shed 7 bases, with 14 bases lying between them. The CDR3 has 12 residues.

The chain is built from TRBV14 and TRBJ2-7; D remains unclear. The CDR3 runs to 12 residues. The V gene's germline CDR1 is SGHDN and CDR2 FVKESK. Trimming took off 6 bases at V and 2 bases at J, with 8 bases between the two ends. CDR3 region: CASRGTTYEQYF. DNA for the CDR3: TGTGCCAGCAGGGGAACCACCTACGAGCAGTACTTC.

The CDR3 DNA reads TGTGCCAGCAGTTACAAGGGGGTTTCCTACGAGCAGTACTTC. It codes for CASSYKGVSYEQYF. This chain joins TRBV6-2 or TRBV6-3 and TRBJ2-7; D may be TRBD1 (6 bases). CDR1 and CDR2 (germline): MNHEY, SVGEGT. The CDR3 loop spans 14 amino acids. V lost 2 bases and J 1 base, leaving 9 bases between the germline ends.

The chain is built from TRBV30 and TRBJ2-2, with 7 bases aligning to TRBD2. Germline V CDR1 and CDR2: GTSNPN, SVGIG (reference sequence). The CDR3 extends over 14 amino acids. J gave up 5 bases and V 7 bases, and 10 bases lay outside the gene matches. CDR3 region: CASGGRIRTGELFF. CDR3 in DNA: TGTGCCTCGGGGGGACGGATTCGAACCGGGGAGCTGTTTTTT.

The chain joins TRBV19 to TRBJ2-1; possibly TRBD1 or TRBD2 for D (5 bases each). Germline V lookup: CDR1 LNHDA, CDR2 SQIVND (reference sequence). This CDR3 comprises 14 residues. The V and J ends lost 5 bases and 4 bases respectively, with 12 bases between them. CDR3 protein: CASSRDGPYNEQFF. Written as DNA, the CDR3 is TGTGCCAGTAGTCGGGACGGCCCTTACAATGAGCAGTTCTTC.